Listed below are T cell receptor beta chains from one sample, sequenced in a study of CD8+CD57+ T cells in acquired aplastic anemia. MiXCR, run by TCRdb on the reads, gives a single entry per CDR3 protein. Among around 400,000 distinct CDR3 sequences, about 70% were seen once, and the ten largest hold 3.5% to 4.5%. The sequenced sample was sorted CD4+, CD8+, or CD8+CD57+ T cells (not recorded which) from PBMCs. These receptors originate from a human donor in good health, serving as a control. Each CDR3 is given with its conserved first and last residue. The order of the fields is clone size, V gene, J gene, D gene, CDR3 DNA, CDR3 protein. A D gene is named only where the DNA matches it firmly. Size is omitted from some rows. Given values are once, few, many or a class for expanded clones.

NA	TRBV15	TRBJ2-7	NA	TGTGCCACCAGCACTTTTACAGGCTCCTCCTACGAGCAGTACTTC	CATSTFTGSSYEQYF
NA	TRBV5-5	TRBJ2-5	TRBD1	TGTGCCAGCAGCACCCGACAGGGGCAAGAGACCCAGTACTTC	CASSTRQGQETQYF
NA	TRBV7-2	TRBJ1-6	NA	TGTGCCAGCAGCTTAGCGGGGAGGCAGATACGCTCTATTCTCCACTTT	CASSLAGRQIRSILHF
few	TRBV10-3	TRBJ1-6	NA	TGTGCCATCAGTGAAGGCGGGGGGGGTTCACCCCTCCACTTT	CAISEGGGGSPLHF
NA	TRBV6-1	TRBJ1-2	TRBD1	TGTGCCAGCAGACCCGGGACAGGGAGTAACTATGGCTACACCTTC	CASRPGTGSNYGYTF
NA	TRBV2	TRBJ2-5	NA	TGTGCCAGCAGCGGACCGGGAGAGACCCAGTACTTC	CASSGPGETQYF
NA	TRBV5-1	TRBJ1-1	NA	TGCGCCAGCAGCTTGGGTGCGAGCACGGCAGCTTTCTTT	CASSLGASTAAFF
NA	TRBV2	TRBJ1-4	NA	TGTGCCAGCAGCCTACTTCAGGGGCAGTCTAATGAAAAACTGTTTTTT	CASSLLQGQSNEKLFF
NA	TRBV24-1	TRBJ1-5	TRBD1	TGTGCCAGTAGTATTACAGGGGGCCTTGGCAAAGAGACCCAGCACTTT	CASSITGGLGKETQHF
NA	TRBV10-3	TRBJ1-1	NA	TGTGCCATCAGTCCCTCGTACAGGGCGGACACTGAAGCTTTCTTT	CAISPSYRADTEAFF
NA	TRBV7-2	TRBJ2-7	NA	TGTGCCAGCATTTATGTTCCCCCTTCGAACACTGAAGCTTACTTC	CASIYVPPSNTEAYF
NA	TRBV2	TRBJ1-1	NA	TGTGCCAGCAGCACAGACGGCCGTGGAGCTTTCTTT	CASSTDGRGAFF
NA	TRBV7-7	TRBJ1-1	NA	TGTGCTAGCAGCTCCCTGAGCGGGGGTAGCACAGATACGTTT	CASSSLSGGSTDTF
NA	TRBV12-3/TRBV12-4	TRBJ1-3	NA	TGTGCCAGCAGTTTATCCAGGTCCTATGGAAACACCATATACTTT	CASSLSRSYGNTIYF
many	TRBV19	TRBJ2-6	NA	TGTGCCAGTAGTCCCACCTCTGGGGCCAACGTCCTGACTTTC	CASSPTSGANVLTF
many	TRBV6-5	TRBJ1-2	NA	TGTGCCAGCGGGCTATGGACAGCAAGCCCGAACTATGGCTACACCTTC	CASGLWTASPNYGYTF
NA	TRBV7-6	TRBJ1-3	NA	TGTGCCAGCGGCTTATTCTCGACGGGTCTCGGGAACACCATATGTTTT	CASGLFSTGLGNTICF
few	TRBV15	TRBJ2-1	NA	TGTGCCACCAGCAGAGATGTAGTGGACTCCTACGGGTTCTTT	CATSRDVVDSYGFF
many	TRBV9	TRBJ2-3	TRBD1	TGTGCCAGCAGCAAAGAACCGGGACAGGGAATTACAGATACGCAGTATTTT	CASSKEPGQGITDTQYF
many	TRBV19	TRBJ1-1	TRBD1	TGTGCCAGTAAAGGGGGGGCAGGGGGTAACACTGAAGCTTTCTTT	CASKGGAGGNTEAFF
NA	TRBV19	TRBJ2-2	NA	TGTGCCAGTACCCCTGGGGATACGGGGGCATTAGACACCGGGGAGCTGTTTTTT	CASTPGDTGALDTGELFF
NA	TRBV10-3	TRBJ2-7	NA	TGTGCCAGCAGAGGGAGAAACTCCTACGAGCAGTACTTC	CASRGRNSYEQYF
NA	TRBV6-6	TRBJ1-4	NA	TGTGCCAGCAGTTGGGGAATTGCAACTAATGAAAAACTGTTTTTT	CASSWGIATNEKLFF
many	TRBV7-2	TRBJ2-2	TRBD2	TGTGCCAGCAGCTCTACCGGGCCGGGGGGTTCAACCGGGGAGCTGTTTTTT	CASSSTGPGGSTGELFF
NA	TRBV7-2	TRBJ2-3	NA	TGTGCCAGCAGCGCGGGGTGTAGCGTAGATACGCAGTATTTT	CASSAGCSVDTQYF
NA	TRBV7-3	TRBJ1-5	TRBD1	TGTGCCAGCATCACCACAGGGGGCAGAGAGCCCTTCCATTTT	CASITTGGREPFHF
NA	TRBV7-6	TRBJ2-3	NA	TGTGCCAGCAGCTTCGCCTCGGGCTTAGGCACAGATACGCAGTATTTT	CASSFASGLGTDTQYF
once	TRBV20-1	TRBJ2-5	TRBD2	TGCAGTGCTATGGTGGCGGGGGGGTACGAGACCCAGTACTTC	CSAMVAGGYETQYF
NA	TRBV29-1	TRBJ1-5	TRBD1	TGCAGCGTCGGGACAGGGGTAAATCAGCCCCAGCATTTT	CSVGTGVNQPQHF
NA	TRBV12-3/TRBV12-4	TRBJ1-1	TRBD1	TGTGCCAGCAGTTTTTCCACAGGGGACACTGAAGCTTTCTTT	CASSFSTGDTEAFF
NA	TRBV7-2	TRBJ2-5	NA	TGTGCCAGCAGCCCCGGCGGGGTCGACGACCAGTACTTC	CASSPGGVDDQYF
once	TRBV12-3/TRBV12-4	TRBJ1-4	NA	TGTGCCAGCAGTTGGAACTCAACTAATGCGAAAGGGCTGTTTTTT	CASSWNSTNAKGLFF
NA	TRBV20-1	TRBJ1-1	NA	TGCAGTGCTAAGTGGCGGGGGCGCTACACTGAAGCTTTCTTT	CSAKWRGRYTEAFF
many	TRBV20-1	TRBJ1-5	NA	TGCAGTGCTAGTGGCGGGACACAGCCCCAGCATTTT	CSASGGTQPQHF
NA	TRBV7-9	TRBJ2-7	NA	TGTGCCAGCAGCTTAGGAGCGGGTCCCCAGGGGGAGCAGTACTTC	CASSLGAGPQGEQYF
once	TRBV9	TRBJ1-5	TRBD1	TGTGCCAGCAGCTTGGACAGGGGCACAGATACGCATTTT	CASSLDRGTDTHF
many	TRBV5-6	TRBJ1-2	NA	TGTGCCAGCACCTTAGGGGTCCTACTAAACTATGGCTACACCTTC	CASTLGVLLNYGYTF
many	TRBV7-3	TRBJ1-6	NA	TGTGCCAGCAGCTTAACTAGTAATTCACCCCTCCACTTT	CASSLTSNSPLHF
NA	TRBV29-1	TRBJ2-1	NA	TGCAGCGTTGAGGCTCACCGGGGGGCGTACGAGCAGTTCTTC	CSVEAHRGAYEQFF
NA	TRBV5-1	TRBJ1-5	TRBD1	TGCGCCAGCAGCCTAGGACAGGGCCAGCCCCAGCATTTT	CASSLGQGQPQHF
NA	TRBV14	TRBJ2-1	NA	TGTGCCAGCAGCTTAGTTAGGACGGTCCGAGAGCAGTTCTTC	CASSLVRTVREQFF
NA	TRBV10-1	TRBJ1-1	NA	TGCGCCAGCAGTGAAGCAGTTGGGAACTCTGAAGCTTTCTTT	CASSEAVGNSEAFF
NA	TRBV7-8	TRBJ2-5	NA	TGTGCCAGCAGCTTAGTTAAAGGGGGGGGTGGCTACACCCAGTACTTC	CASSLVKGGGGYTQYF
few	TRBV2	TRBJ1-5	NA	TGTGCCAGCACCGGAGGTCTCAATCAGCCCCAGCATTTT	CASTGGLNQPQHF
NA	TRBV7-9	TRBJ1-5	NA	TGTGCCAGCAGCCTAGGCTTAGCGAGGAATCAGGAGCAGCATTTT	CASSLGLARNQEQHF
NA	TRBV19	TRBJ2-1	NA	TGTGCCAGTACCCATGTGGGAAGTGATGAGCAGTTCTTC	CASTHVGSDEQFF
many	TRBV6-2/TRBV6-3	TRBJ2-5	NA	TGTGCCAGCAGTTACGGCCCCAGGGACCAAGAGACCCAGTACTTC	CASSYGPRDQETQYF
once	TRBV7-9	TRBJ2-5	TRBD2	TGTGCCAGCAGCCGTGGAGCGGGGGGGGAACAGACCCAGTACTTC	CASSRGAGGEQTQYF